The clone carrying this TCR beta chain has ten or more counts. Until they underwent thyroid surgery, no patient had received any treatment. TCRdb reprocessed the PCR reads using MiXCR. The sample shows roughly 30,000 clones, under 20% of them seen only once. This record belongs to a study of metastatic and nonmetastatic thyroid tumors. The wider study: Where malignant and benign thyroid patients were concerned, repertoires were compared across blood and tumor or nodule tissue.

V trimming: 6 bases; J trimming: 7 bases; junction bases outside the gene matches: 6. The V gene's germline CDR1 is MDHEN and CDR2 SYDVKM. This CDR3 region has 15 residues. This receptor was obtained from a female donor with papillary thyroid cancer or a benign thyroid nodule (not recorded which). Some clones in this sample may be carry-over from other donors' samples. What was sequenced was blood. The V gene is TRBV28, the J gene TRBJ2-1, with 13 positions matching TRBD2. The CDR3 nucleotides read TGTGCCAGCAGCCCGGGACTAGCGGGGTGGAATGAGCAGTTCTTC. Translation gives CASSPGLAGWNEQFF.